These 6 T cell receptor beta chains were all obtained from the same sample, sequenced in a study of regulatory T cells in long-lasting Graves disease. Specified time point: newly diagnosed GD, antithyroid drugs for less than 3 months. PBMC RNA served as the TCR library source. Building the TCR beta libraries relied on iRepertoire HTBI primers, and CDR3 regions underwent Arm-PCR. TCRdb reprocessed the multiplex PCR reads with MiXCR, giving one entry per CDR3 protein. The data show over 500,000 distinct CDR3 sequences, with roughly 15% seen just once and around 18% held by the top ten. These data were likewise used in another study, on T cells in Graves' hyperthyroidism and ophthalmopathy.

The specimen was peripheral blood mononuclear cells (PBMCs), collected at new diagnosis, from a patient treated with antithyroid drugs. These receptors all stem from a woman in her 30s with Graves disease.

The gene calls are TRBV27 and TRBJ2-3, with 11 bases aligning to TRBD2. Per the germline V gene, CDR1 is MNHEY and CDR2 is SMNVEV (reference sequence). The CDR3 consists of 15 residues. The J segment lost 8 bases and the V segment lost 6 bases, leaving 10 bases of the junction unmatched. DNA of the CDR3: TGTGCCAGCAGGAAACTAGCGGGAGAAATAATTACGCAGTATTTT. Its protein product is CASRKLAGEIITQYF.

The V gene is TRBV28, the J gene TRBJ2-6; D is uncertain. V was clipped by 6 bases and J by 12 bases, with 24 bases between them. The CDR3 consists of 16 residues. Germline V gene sequence: CDR1 MDHEN, CDR2 SYDVKM. CDR3 bases: TGTGCCAGCAGCGCCCGGACGGGTCCGATGTTGCCCGTCCTGACTTTC. This gives the protein CASSARTGPMLPVLTF. The full variable domain, in which reference TRBV28 and TRBJ2-6 provide the parts outside the CDR3, is DVKVTQSSRYLVKRTGEKVFLECVQDMDHENMFWYRQDPGLGLRLIYFSYDVKMKEKGDIPEGYSVSREKKERFSLILESASTNQTSMYLCASSARTGPMLPVLTFGAGSRLTVL.

The chain has TRBV24-1 and TRBJ2-1, with 10 nucleotides matching TRBD2. Trimming cost V 1 base and J 6 bases; bases outside gene matches: 5. The CDR3 length is 16 residues. Germline lookup yields CDR1 KGHDR and CDR2 SFDVKD. This CDR3 is CATSDFKAGGPNEQFF. CDR3 bases: TGTGCCACCAGTGATTTTAAAGCGGGAGGGCCCAATGAGCAGTTCTTC.

Worth noting for this clonotype: The junction departs from germline at one end; a sequencing error may be responsible. This chain connects TRBV12-3 or TRBV12-4 to TRBJ2-5; no clear D. The CDR3 loop spans 11 amino acids. The CDR3 sequence is CASSLYETQCF. As DNA, the CDR3 is TGTGCCAGCAGTTTATATGAAACCCAGTGCTTC.

The sample holds a few counts of this clonotype. The chain joins TRBV19 to TRBJ2-2; TRBD2 matches at 8 bases. The ends lost 7 bases at V and 3 bases at J; junction bases unmatched: 4. The CDR3 extends over 14 amino acids. CDR1 is LNHDA and CDR2 is SQIVND in the germline V gene (reference sequence). This CDR3 is CASNGRGYTGELFF. The CDR3 DNA follows: TGTGCCAGTAACGGGAGGGGGTACACCGGGGAGCTGTTTTTT.

V usage is TRBV7-9 and J usage is TRBJ2-1; TRBD2 matches 16 bases. J was trimmed by 3 bases and V by 5 bases; bases with no gene match: 10. The CDR3 consists of 19 residues. Germline V gives CDR1 SEHNR, CDR2 FQNEAQ (reference sequence). CDR3 loop: CASSPGLAGGPGFYNEQFF. The CDR3 bases are TGTGCCAGCAGCCCGGGACTAGCGGGGGGGCCTGGGTTCTACAATGAGCAGTTCTTC.